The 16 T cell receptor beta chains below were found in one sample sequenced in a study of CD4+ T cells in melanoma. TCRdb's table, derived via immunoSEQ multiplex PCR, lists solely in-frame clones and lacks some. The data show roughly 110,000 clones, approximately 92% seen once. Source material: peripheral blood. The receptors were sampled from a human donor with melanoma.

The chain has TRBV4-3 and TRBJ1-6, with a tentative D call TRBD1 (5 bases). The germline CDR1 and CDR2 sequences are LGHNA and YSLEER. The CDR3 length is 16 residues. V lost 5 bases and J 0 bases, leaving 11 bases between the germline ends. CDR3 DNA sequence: TGCGCCAGCAGCGAACAGGTTGGCTCCTATAATTCACCCCTCCACTTT. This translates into CASSEQVGSYNSPLHF.

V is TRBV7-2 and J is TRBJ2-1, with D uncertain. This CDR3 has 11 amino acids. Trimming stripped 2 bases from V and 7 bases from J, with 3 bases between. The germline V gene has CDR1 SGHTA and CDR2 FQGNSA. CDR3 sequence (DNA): TGTGCCAGCAGCTTATGGAATGAGCAGTTCTTC. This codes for CASSLWNEQFF.

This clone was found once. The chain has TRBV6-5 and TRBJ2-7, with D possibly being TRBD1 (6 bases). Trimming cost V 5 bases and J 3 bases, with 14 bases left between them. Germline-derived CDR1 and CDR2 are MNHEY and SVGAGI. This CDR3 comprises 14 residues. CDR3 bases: TGTGCCAGCAGTGTGCACAGGGAGCTCTACGAGCAGTACTTC. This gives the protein CASSVHRELYEQYF.

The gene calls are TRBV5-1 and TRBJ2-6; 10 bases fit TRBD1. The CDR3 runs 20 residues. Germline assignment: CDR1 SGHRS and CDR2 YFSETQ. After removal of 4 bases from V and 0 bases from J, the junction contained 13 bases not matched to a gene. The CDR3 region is CASSQIWTGGTLSGANVLTF. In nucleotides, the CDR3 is TGCGCCAGCAGCCAAATATGGACAGGGGGGACCCTCTCTGGGGCCAACGTCCTGACTTTC.

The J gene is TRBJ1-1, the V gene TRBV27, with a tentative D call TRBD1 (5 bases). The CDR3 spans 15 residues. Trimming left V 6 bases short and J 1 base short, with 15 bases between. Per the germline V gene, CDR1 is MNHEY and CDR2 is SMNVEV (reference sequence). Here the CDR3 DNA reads TGTGCCAGCAGCCGAATAGGGGCCGGGAACACTGAAGCTTTCTTT. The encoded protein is CASSRIGAGNTEAFF.

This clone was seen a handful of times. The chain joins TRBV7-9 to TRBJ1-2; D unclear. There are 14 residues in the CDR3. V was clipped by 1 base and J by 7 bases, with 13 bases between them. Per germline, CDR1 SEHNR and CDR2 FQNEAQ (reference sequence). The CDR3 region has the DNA TGTGCCAGCAGCTTAGTGGTTTCGGGAGCTGGCTACACCTTC. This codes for CASSLVVSGAGYTF.

The CDR3 protein is CAWNQGAVNTEAFF. DNA of the CDR3: TGTGCCTGGAATCAAGGAGCGGTGAACACTGAAGCTTTCTTT. This sequence joins TRBV30 and TRBJ1-1; D is unclear. Germline CDR1 GTSNPN, CDR2 SVGIG (reference sequence). The CDR3 extends over 14 amino acids. Trimming took off 4 bases at V and 0 bases at J, with 12 bases between the two ends.

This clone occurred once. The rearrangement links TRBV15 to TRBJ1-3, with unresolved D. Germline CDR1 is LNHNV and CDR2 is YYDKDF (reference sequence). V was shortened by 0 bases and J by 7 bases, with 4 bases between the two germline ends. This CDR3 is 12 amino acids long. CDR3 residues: CATSREGNTIYF. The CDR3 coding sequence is TGTGCCACCAGCAGAGAGGGGAACACCATATATTTT.

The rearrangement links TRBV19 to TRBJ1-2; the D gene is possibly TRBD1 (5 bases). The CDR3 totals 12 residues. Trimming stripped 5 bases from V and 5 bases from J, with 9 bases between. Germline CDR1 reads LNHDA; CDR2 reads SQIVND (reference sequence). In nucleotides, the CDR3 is TGTGCCAGTAGTGGACAAAAGTATGGCTACACCTTC. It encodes CASSGQKYGYTF.

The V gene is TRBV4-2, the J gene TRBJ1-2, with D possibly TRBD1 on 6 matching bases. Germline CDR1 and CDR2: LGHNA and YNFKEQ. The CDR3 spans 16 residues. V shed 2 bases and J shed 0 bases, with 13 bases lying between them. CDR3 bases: TGTGCCAGCAGCCAACTTCGGGGGCTAGCTAACTATGGCTACACCTTC. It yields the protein CASSQLRGLANYGYTF.

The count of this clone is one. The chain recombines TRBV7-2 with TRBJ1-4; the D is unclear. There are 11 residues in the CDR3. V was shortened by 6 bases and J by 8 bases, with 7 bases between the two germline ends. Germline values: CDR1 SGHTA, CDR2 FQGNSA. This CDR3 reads CASSSQEKLFF. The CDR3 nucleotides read TGTGCCAGCAGTTCCCAGGAAAAACTGTTTTTT.

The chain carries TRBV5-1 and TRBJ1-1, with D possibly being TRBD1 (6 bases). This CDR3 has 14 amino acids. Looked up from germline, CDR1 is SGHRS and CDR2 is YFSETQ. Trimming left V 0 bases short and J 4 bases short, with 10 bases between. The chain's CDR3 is CASSLVGGATEAFF. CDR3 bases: TGCGCCAGCAGCTTGGTAGGGGGGGCCACTGAAGCTTTCTTT.

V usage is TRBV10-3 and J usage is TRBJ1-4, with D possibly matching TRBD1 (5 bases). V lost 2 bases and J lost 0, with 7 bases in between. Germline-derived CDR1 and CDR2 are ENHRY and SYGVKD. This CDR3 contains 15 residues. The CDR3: CAISERGSTNEKLFF. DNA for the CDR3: TGTGCCATCAGTGAGCGGGGGTCAACTAATGAAAAACTGTTTTTT.

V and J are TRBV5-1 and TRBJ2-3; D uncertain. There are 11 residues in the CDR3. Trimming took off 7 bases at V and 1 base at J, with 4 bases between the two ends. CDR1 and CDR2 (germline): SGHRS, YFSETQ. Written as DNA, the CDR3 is TGCGCCAGCTGGGGCACAGATACGCAGTATTTT. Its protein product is CASWGTDTQYF.

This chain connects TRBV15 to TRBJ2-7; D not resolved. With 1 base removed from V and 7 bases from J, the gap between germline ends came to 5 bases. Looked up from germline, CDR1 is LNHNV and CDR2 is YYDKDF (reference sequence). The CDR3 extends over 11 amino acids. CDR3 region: CATSRGGEQYF. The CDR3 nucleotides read TGTGCCACCAGCAGAGGAGGAGAGCAGTACTTC.

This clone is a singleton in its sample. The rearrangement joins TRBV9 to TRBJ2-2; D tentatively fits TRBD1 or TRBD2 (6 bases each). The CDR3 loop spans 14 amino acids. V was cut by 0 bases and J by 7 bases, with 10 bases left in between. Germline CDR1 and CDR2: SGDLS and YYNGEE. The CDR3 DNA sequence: TGTGCCAGCAGCGTAGTGGGGGGCATCGGGGAGCTGTTTTTT. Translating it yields CASSVVGGIGELFF. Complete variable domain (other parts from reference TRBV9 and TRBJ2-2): DSGVTQTPKHLITATGQRVTLRCSPRSGDLSVYWYQQSLDQGLQFLIQYYNGEERAKGNILERFSAQQFPDLHSELNLSSLELGDSALYFCASSVVGGIGELFFGEGSRLTVL.